These 10 T cell receptor beta chains were all obtained from the same sample, sequenced in a study of blood T cell repertoires in COVID-19. Only in-frame clones appear in the TCRdb table, and some are missing; sequencing was by immunoSEQ multiplex PCR. The data show some 70,000 clones, roughly 85% seen once. Sequencing was performed on peripheral blood. These receptors were taken from an elderly man with acute or convalescent COVID-19.

The chain joins TRBV20-1 to TRBJ1-5, with 9 bases fitting TRBD1. CDR3 size: 14 residues. Germline V CDR1 and CDR2: DFQATT, SNEGSKA (reference sequence). The V segment lost 3 bases and the J segment 7 bases; nucleotides outside the gene matches: 7. The CDR3 is CSASSQGASQPQHF. The CDR3 region has the DNA TGCAGTGCTAGTTCACAGGGGGCATCGCAGCCCCAGCATTTT.

The J gene is TRBJ1-6, the V gene TRBV11-2, with TRBD1 matching over 7 bases. The CDR3 sequence is 16 residues long. Trimming took 6 bases from V and 7 from J; bases not matched to a gene: 12. Germline assignment: CDR1 SGHAT and CDR2 FQNNGV. The CDR3 sequence is CASRLPNRGLNSPLHF. The DNA for the CDR3 is TGTGCCAGCAGGTTGCCGAACAGGGGCCTCAATTCACCCCTCCACTTT.

The chain carries TRBV6-5 and TRBJ1-1; 8 bases line up with TRBD1. CDR3 length: 13 amino acids. The junction had 8 bases not matched to a gene; V was cut back by 10 bases and J by 4 bases. Germline CDR1 is MNHEY and CDR2 is SVGAGI. CDR3 in DNA: TGTGCCACCTACGACAGGGGATTCACTGAAGCTTTCTTT. Protein: CATYDRGFTEAFF.

V is TRBV6-1 and J is TRBJ2-3; 12 nucleotides match TRBD2. This CDR3 region has 16 residues. Germline V gives CDR1 MNHNS, CDR2 SASEGT. The trim removed 4 bases at V and 5 bases at J, leaving 7 bases unmatched. The CDR3 loop is CASSGRLAGARDTQYF. Here the CDR3 DNA reads TGTGCCAGCAGTGGCAGACTAGCGGGAGCTAGAGATACGCAGTATTTT.

This clone was counted only a few times. This chain joins TRBV2 and TRBJ2-1, with 9 positions matching TRBD2. The CDR3 has 15 residues. Germline V gene lookup returns CDR1 SNHLY and CDR2 FYNNEI. Losses at the gene ends were 6 bases for V and 6 bases for J; bases not matched to a gene: 9. In DNA, the CDR3 is TGTGCCAGCAGACCCGGGACTAGCTGGTCCAATGAGCAGTTCTTC. Residues: CASRPGTSWSNEQFF.

CDR3 loop: CASKTAGTGEKNEKLFF. CDR3 DNA sequence: TGTGCCAGTAAGACCGCCGGGACAGGGGAAAAAAATGAAAAACTGTTTTTT. V is TRBV19 and J is TRBJ1-4, with TRBD1 identical over 10 bases. Germline assignment: CDR1 LNHDA and CDR2 SQIVND (reference sequence). V shed 7 bases and J 5 bases; nucleotides not matched to a gene: 13. The CDR3 extends over 17 amino acids.

This clone came up once. V usage is TRBV30 and J usage is TRBJ1-4; 12 nucleotides line up with TRBD1. The germline V gene encodes CDR1 GTSNPN and CDR2 SVGIG (reference sequence). CDR3 size: 17 residues. V lost 5 bases to trimming and J lost 0 bases; unmatched junction nucleotides: 7. The CDR3 bases are TGTGCCTGGGGTGGGACAGGGGGCTTTTCAACTAATGAAAAACTGTTTTTT. It specifies CAWGGTGGFSTNEKLFF.

This clone has only one observation. This chain connects TRBV6-5 to TRBJ2-2; D is uncertain. This CDR3 region has 15 residues. V lost 3 bases and J lost 7, with 15 bases in between. Germline V CDR1 and CDR2: MNHEY, SVGAGI. This CDR3 is CASSYTTGLHGELFF. CDR3 DNA: TGTGCCAGCAGTTATACGACGGGTCTCCACGGGGAGCTGTTTTTT.

The rearrangement joins TRBV11-2 to TRBJ1-6; D perhaps matches TRBD1 (6 bases). This CDR3 is built from 15 residues. Germline V gene lookup returns CDR1 SGHAT and CDR2 FQNNGV. V lost 5 bases and J 9 bases, leaving 17 bases between the germline ends. DNA for the CDR3: TGTGCCAGCAGCCTAAACCAGGGGAAGGGTTCACCCCTCCACTTT. It translates to CASSLNQGKGSPLHF.

The chain employs TRBV6-1 and TRBJ2-3; D remains ambiguous. The V end lost 0 bases, the J end lost 9 bases, and 10 bases lay between the germline ends. CDR1 and CDR2 (germline): MNHNS, SASEGT. The CDR3 loop spans 13 amino acids. The CDR3 loop reads CASSEAGLRTQYF. As DNA, the CDR3 is TGTGCCAGCAGTGAAGCTGGCTTAAGAACGCAGTATTTT.